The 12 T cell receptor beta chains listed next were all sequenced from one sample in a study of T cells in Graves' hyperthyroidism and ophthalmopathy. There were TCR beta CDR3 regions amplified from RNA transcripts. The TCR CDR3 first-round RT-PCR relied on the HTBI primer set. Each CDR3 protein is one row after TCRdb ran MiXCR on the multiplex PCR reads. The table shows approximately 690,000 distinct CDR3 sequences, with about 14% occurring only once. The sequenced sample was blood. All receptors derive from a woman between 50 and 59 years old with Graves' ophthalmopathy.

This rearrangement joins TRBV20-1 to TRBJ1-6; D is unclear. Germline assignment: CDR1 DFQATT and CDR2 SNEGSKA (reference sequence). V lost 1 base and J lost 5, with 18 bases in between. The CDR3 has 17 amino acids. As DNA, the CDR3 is TGCAGTGCTAGAGGTAACCGCCGGCCAGCCAATAATTCACCCCTCCACTTT. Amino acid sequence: CSARGNRRPANNSPLHF.

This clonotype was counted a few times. CDR3 nucleotides: TGTGCCAGCACCCCTAGGGGGAGTCGGACCAAAAACATTCAGTACTTC. Its protein product is CASTPRGSRTKNIQYF. The rearrangement joins TRBV12-3 or TRBV12-4 to TRBJ2-4; maybe TRBD1 (6 bases). V lost 7 bases and J lost 2, with 18 bases in between. The CDR3 consists of 16 residues.

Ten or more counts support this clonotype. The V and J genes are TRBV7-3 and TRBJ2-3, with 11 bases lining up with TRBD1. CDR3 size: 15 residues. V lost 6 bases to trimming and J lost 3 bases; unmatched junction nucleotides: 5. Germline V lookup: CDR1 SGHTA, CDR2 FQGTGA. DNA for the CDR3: TGTGCCAGCAGGTTGGACAGGGGGCAGACAGATACGCAGTATTTT. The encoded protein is CASRLDRGQTDTQYF.

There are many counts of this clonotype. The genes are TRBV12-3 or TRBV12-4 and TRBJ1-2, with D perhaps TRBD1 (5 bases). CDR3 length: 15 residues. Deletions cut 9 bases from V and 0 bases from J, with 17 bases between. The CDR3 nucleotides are TGTGCCAGTTTCGGCCCCCGAGGGGCTAACTATGGCTACACCTTC. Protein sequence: CASFGPRGANYGYTF.

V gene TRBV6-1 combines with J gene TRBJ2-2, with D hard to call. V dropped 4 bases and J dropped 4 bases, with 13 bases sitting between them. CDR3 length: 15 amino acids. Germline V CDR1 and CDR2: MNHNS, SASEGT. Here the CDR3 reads CASSAPGSLTGELFF. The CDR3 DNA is TGTGCCAGCAGTGCACCGGGTAGCCTCACCGGGGAGCTGTTTTTT.

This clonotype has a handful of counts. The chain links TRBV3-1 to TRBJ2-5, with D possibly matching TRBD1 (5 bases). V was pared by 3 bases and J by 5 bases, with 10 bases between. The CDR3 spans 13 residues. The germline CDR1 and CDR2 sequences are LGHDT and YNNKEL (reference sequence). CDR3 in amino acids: CASSQSGLETQYF. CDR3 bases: TGTGCCAGCAGCCAGTCAGGGCTGGAGACCCAGTACTTC.

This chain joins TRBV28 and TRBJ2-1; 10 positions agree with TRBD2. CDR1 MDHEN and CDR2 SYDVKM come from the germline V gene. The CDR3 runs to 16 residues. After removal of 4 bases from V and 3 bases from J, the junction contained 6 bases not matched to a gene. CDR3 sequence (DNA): TGTGCCAGCAGTTCATCTAGCGGGGGAAACTACAATGAGCAGTTCTTC. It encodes CASSSSSGGNYNEQFF.

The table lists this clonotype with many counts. In DNA form, the CDR3 reads TGTGCCAGCAGTGAAGTCCCGGGACAGGGTACGGAGACCCAGTACTTC. Its protein product is CASSEVPGQGTETQYF. The chain combines TRBV6-1 with TRBJ2-5; 9 bases fit TRBD1. The V gene end was trimmed by 1 base and the J gene end by 5 bases; junction bases not matched to a gene: 8. The germline CDR1 and CDR2 sequences are MNHNS and SASEGT. This CDR3 comprises 16 residues.

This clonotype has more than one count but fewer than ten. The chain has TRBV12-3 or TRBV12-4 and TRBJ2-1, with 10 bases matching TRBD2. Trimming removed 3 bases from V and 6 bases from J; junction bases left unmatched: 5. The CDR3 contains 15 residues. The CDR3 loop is CASSFRSSGSNEQFF. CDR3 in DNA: TGTGCCAGCAGTTTTAGGTCTAGCGGGAGCAATGAGCAGTTCTTC.

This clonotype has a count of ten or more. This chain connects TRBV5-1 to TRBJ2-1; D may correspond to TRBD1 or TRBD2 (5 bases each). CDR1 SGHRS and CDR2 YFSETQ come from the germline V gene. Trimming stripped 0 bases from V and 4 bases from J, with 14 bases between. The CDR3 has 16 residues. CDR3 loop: CASSLVTGRGYNEQFF. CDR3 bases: TGCGCCAGCAGCTTGGTTACGGGACGCGGGTACAATGAGCAGTTCTTC.

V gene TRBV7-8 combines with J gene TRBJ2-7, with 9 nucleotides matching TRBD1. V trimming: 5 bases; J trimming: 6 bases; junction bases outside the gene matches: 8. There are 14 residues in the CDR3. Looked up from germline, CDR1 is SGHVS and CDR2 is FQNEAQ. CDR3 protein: CASSDRDRVREQYF. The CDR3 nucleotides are TGTGCCAGCAGCGACCGGGACAGGGTTCGCGAGCAGTACTTC.

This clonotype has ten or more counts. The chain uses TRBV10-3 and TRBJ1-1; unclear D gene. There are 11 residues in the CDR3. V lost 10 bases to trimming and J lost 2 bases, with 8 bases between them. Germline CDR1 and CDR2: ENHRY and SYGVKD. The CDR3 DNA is TGTGCCACGCTTGGTAACACTGAAGCTTTCTTT. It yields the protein CATLGNTEAFF.